Listed here is a single T cell receptor (beta chain). The protocol was immunoSEQ multiplex PCR, while the TCRdb copy is restricted to in-frame clones and leaves out a portion. The repertoire consists of roughly 300,000 clones, with around 88% occurring once and the leading ten covering roughly a tenth. This specimen belongs to a study of Ad26.COV2.S vaccination and SARS-CoV-2 variants. Study summary: By the intramuscular route, Ad26.COV2.S was given once, or twice 56 days apart.

Treatment noted: about 20 received Ad26.COV2.S at low or high dose, single or two shots; about 5 received placebo; per-sample allocation not given. Samples were taken on day 63 after the first vaccine or placebo injection. Germline V lookup: CDR1 MNHEY, CDR2 SMNVEV (reference sequence). The CDR3 length is 16 residues. The V gene lost 3 bases and the J gene lost 3 bases, with 17 bases spanning the gap. V and J are TRBV27 and TRBJ2-5, with a weak D call TRBD2 (6 bases). Material: peripheral blood, obtained in a trial of Ad26.COV2.S vaccine versus placebo. The TCR sequence derives from a person aged 18-65 years who received the Ad26.COV2.S COVID-19 vaccine or a placebo. Written as DNA, the CDR3 is TGTGCCAGCAGTTTTCAATTCGGGCGGGGCGAAGAGACCCAGTACTTC. The encoded protein is CASSFQFGRGEETQYF.